This paragraph reports one T cell receptor beta chain. Its antigen remains unknown. These data originate in a study of CD4 T cells in relation to SARS-CoV-2 and coronaviruses. Looking at the study overall: The HLA restriction of the shared crossreactive spike epitopes was mapped. General study points: This crossreactivity analysis covered spike protein alone, no other viral proteins. Approximately 65% of donors had memory CD4+ clonotypes crossrecognizing SARS-CoV-2 and common cold coronavirus spike.

Before the COVID-19 pandemic, during about 2011-2019, CD4+ T cells were taken from unexposed donors. The germline CDR1 and CDR2 sequences are MNHEY and SVGEGT. This CDR3 spans 11 amino acids. Trimming cost V 2 bases and J 6 bases, with 3 bases left between them. Naive and memory CD4+ T cell DNA was deep-sequenced without culture. Only in-frame clones appear in the TCRdb table, and some are missing; sequencing was by immunoSEQ multiplex PCR. This table holds about 65,000 clones, about nine tenths found once. The chain uses TRBV6-2 or TRBV6-3 and TRBJ2-3; no clear D. Input material: memory CD4+ T cells from PBMCs. The clonotype comes from a human donor in good health. CDR3 protein: CASSYEDTQYF. CDR3 DNA: TGTGCCAGCAGTTACGAGGATACGCAGTATTTT.